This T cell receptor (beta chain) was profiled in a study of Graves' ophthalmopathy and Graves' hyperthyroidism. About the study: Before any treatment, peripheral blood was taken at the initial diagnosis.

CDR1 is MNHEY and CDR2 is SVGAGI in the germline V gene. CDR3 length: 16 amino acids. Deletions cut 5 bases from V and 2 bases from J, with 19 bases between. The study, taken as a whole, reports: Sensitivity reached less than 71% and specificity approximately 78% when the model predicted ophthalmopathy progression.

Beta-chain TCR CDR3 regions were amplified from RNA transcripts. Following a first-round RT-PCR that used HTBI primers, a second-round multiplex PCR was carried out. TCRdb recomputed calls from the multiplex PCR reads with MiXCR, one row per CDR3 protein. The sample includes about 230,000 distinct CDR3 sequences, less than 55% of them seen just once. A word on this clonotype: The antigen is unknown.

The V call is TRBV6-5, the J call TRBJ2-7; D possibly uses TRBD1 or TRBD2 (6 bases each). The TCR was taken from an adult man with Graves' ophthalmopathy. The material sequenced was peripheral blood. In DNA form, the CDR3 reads TGTGCCAGCAGTAAGTCCGGGGGCAGGGGAACCTACGAGCAGTACTTC. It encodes CASSKSGGRGTYEQYF.